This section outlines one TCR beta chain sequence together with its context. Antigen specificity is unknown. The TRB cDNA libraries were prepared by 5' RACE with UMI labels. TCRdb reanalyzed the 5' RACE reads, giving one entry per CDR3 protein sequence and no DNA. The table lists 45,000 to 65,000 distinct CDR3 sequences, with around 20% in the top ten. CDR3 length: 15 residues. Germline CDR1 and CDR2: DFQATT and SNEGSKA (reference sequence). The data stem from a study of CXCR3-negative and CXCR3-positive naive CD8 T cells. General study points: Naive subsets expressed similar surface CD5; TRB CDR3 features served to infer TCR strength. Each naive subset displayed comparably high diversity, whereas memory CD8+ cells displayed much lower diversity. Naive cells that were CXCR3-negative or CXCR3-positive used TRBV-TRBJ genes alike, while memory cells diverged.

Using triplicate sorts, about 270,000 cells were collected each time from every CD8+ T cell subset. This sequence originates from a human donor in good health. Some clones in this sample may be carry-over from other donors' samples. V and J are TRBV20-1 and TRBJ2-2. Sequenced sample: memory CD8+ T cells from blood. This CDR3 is CSAQFRTANTGELFF.